This TCR beta chain was obtained from a study of Ad26.COV2.S vaccination and SARS-CoV-2 variants. General observations from the study: Spike-specific TCR breadth was greater in vaccine than placebo recipients.

This table comes from immunoSEQ multiplex PCR, and its TCRdb copy is limited to in-frame clones, with some not included. Among around 500,000 clones listed, roughly 87% were seen once. In regard to this clone: The antigen is undetermined.

The CDR3 spans 14 residues. CDR1 and CDR2 from the germline V gene are MNHEY and SMNVEV (reference sequence). V lost 9 bases and J lost 5; bases outside the gene matches: 12. The treatment was: about 20 received Ad26.COV2.S at low or high dose, single or two shots; roughly 5 received placebo; per-sample allocation not given. The investigators took samples on day 63 after the first vaccine or placebo injection. The sequence came from a person aged 18-65 years who received the Ad26.COV2.S COVID-19 vaccine or a placebo. Sequencing used peripheral blood, obtained in a trial of Ad26.COV2.S vaccine versus placebo. The chain recombines TRBV27 with TRBJ2-5, with 7 bases identical to TRBD2. This CDR3 reads CARSGEAKLETQYF. In DNA form, the CDR3 reads TGTGCCAGAAGCGGGGAAGCTAAGTTGGAGACCCAGTACTTC.